Each of the 28 T cell receptor beta chains below was sequenced from the same sample in a study of response to subunit inactivated influenza vaccine. TCRdb redid the calling of the RT-PCR reads with MiXCR, one entry per CDR3 protein. The repertoire consists of about 540,000 distinct CDR3 sequences, with under 30% occurring once and the leading ten covering around 2.8%. These data also featured in a second study, about T cells expressing NK-cell markers. That paper notes: As the method of synthesis, 5'RACE template switching with UMIs yielded TCR beta cDNA.

Specimen: CD4+ T cells sorted from PBMCs, collected approximately 13 days after vaccination. The source of these receptors is a man aged 45 to 65 who received an inactivated influenza vaccine.

The chain has TRBV27 and TRBJ2-7, with a weak D call TRBD2 (6 bases). The V end lost 3 bases, the J end lost 1 base, and 25 bases lay between the germline ends. The V gene's germline CDR1 is MNHEY and CDR2 SMNVEV (reference sequence). The CDR3 is 19 amino acids. The CDR3 DNA is TGTGCCAGCAGTTTTTCGGTGAACCCAGGGAGGATGGGGTCCTACGAGCAGTACTTC. Its translation: CASSFSVNPGRMGSYEQYF.

This clonotype was found a few times. The rearrangement joins TRBV20-1 to TRBJ2-3, with 7 bases fitting TRBD2. CDR1 is DFQATT, CDR2 SNEGSKA, per germline (reference sequence). V trimming: 7 bases; J trimming: 5 bases; junction bases outside the gene matches: 12. The CDR3 has 14 residues. The DNA for the CDR3 is TGCAGTGTAAGGGGTGGCGGGAGAGAAGATACGCAGTATTTT. Its translation: CSVRGGGREDTQYF.

Only a few counts were recorded for this clonotype. The chain has TRBV30 and TRBJ1-5; the D gene is possibly TRBD1 (5 bases). Germline V CDR1 and CDR2: GTSNPN, SVGIG (reference sequence). Deletions cut 0 bases from V and 4 bases from J, with 7 bases between. The CDR3 is 13 amino acids. The chain's CDR3 is CAWSVRQNQPQHF. The CDR3 DNA sequence: TGTGCCTGGAGTGTACGACAGAATCAGCCCCAGCATTTT.

As for this clonotype: A much bigger clone sits one base away, suggesting this may be a read error. The chain has TRBV28 and TRBJ1-6; D possibly corresponds to TRBD1 (6 bases). Trimming left V 10 bases short and J 7 bases short, with 14 bases between. Germline lookup yields CDR1 MDHEN and CDR2 SYDVKM. The CDR3 has 13 residues. Written as DNA, the CDR3 is TGTGCCACTCTGGACAGCTTGAATTCACCCCTCCACTTT. Translation gives CATLDSLNSPLHF.

The chain couples TRBV18 to TRBJ1-4; D gene unclear. V dropped 4 bases and J dropped 8 bases, with 11 bases sitting between them. The CDR3 loop spans 13 amino acids. The germline V gene has CDR1 KGHSH and CDR2 LQKENI. In DNA, the CDR3 is TGTGCCAGCTCACTTTCGGATGGGGAAAAACTGTTTTTT. This codes for CASSLSDGEKLFF.

The table lists this clonotype with a few counts. The chain combines TRBV10-3 with TRBJ1-5; maybe TRBD1 (6 bases). CDR1 is ENHRY and CDR2 is SYGVKD in the germline V gene. The germline V and J ends were trimmed by 6 bases and 3 bases, with 12 bases remaining between them. The CDR3 covers 14 residues. CDR3 nucleotide sequence: TGTGCCATCAGGTCTGGGACAACCAATCAGCCCCAGCATTTT. Protein: CAIRSGTTNQPQHF.

To note about this clonotype: At one end, the junction sequence differs from germline, possibly due to a read error. This chain links TRBV14 with TRBJ1-3; D gene uncertain. The germline CDR1 and CDR2 sequences are SGHDN and FVKESK. This CDR3 is 13 amino acids long. The CDR3 protein is CASSRVPGLAAHF. DNA of the CDR3: TGTGCCAGCAGCAGAGTCCCAGGCTTGGCTGCTCATTTT.

The genes are TRBV18 and TRBJ1-5; D not certain. Germline CDR1 KGHSH, CDR2 LQKENI. Trimming stripped 9 bases from V and 2 bases from J, with 11 bases between. The CDR3 runs 13 residues. CDR3 sequence: CASQEGGNQPQHF. As DNA, the CDR3 is TGTGCCAGTCAGGAGGGAGGCAATCAGCCCCAGCATTTT.

The rearrangement links TRBV15 to TRBJ2-3, with 12 positions matching TRBD2. Germline CDR1 reads LNHNV; CDR2 reads YYDKDF (reference sequence). The ends lost 0 bases at V and 0 bases at J; junction bases unmatched: 4. The length of the CDR3 is 18 residues. The CDR3 reads CATSRELAGGLSTDTQYF. The CDR3 bases are TGTGCCACCAGCAGAGAACTAGCGGGGGGACTTAGCACAGATACGCAGTATTTT.

This clonotype was seen a handful of times. V usage is TRBV5-1 and J usage is TRBJ2-7; D possibly corresponds to TRBD1 (6 bases). The CDR3 runs to 15 residues. V lost 4 bases and J 7 bases, leaving 21 bases between the germline ends. Germline V CDR1 and CDR2: SGHRS, YFSETQ. CDR3 nucleotides: TGCGCCAGCAGCCTGTTTCCGGAGACAGGCCAGGAGCAGTACTTC. It translates to CASSLFPETGQEQYF.

The J gene is TRBJ2-5, the V gene TRBV24-1; D might be TRBD1 (6 bases). The CDR3 length is 14 residues. V lost 5 bases and J lost 2, with 11 bases in between. CDR1 KGHDR and CDR2 SFDVKD come from the germline V gene. This chain's CDR3 is CATSAGTKQETQYF. As DNA, the CDR3 is TGTGCCACCAGTGCCGGGACAAAACAAGAGACCCAGTACTTC.

The chain couples TRBV7-2 to TRBJ2-5; D possibly uses TRBD1 or TRBD2 (5 bases each). Trimming removed 5 bases at V and 0 bases at J, with 7 bases between. Germline V gene lookup returns CDR1 SGHTA and CDR2 FQGNSA. This CDR3 region has 13 residues. The CDR3 DNA is TGTGCCAGCAGCCGGGACCACCAAGAGACCCAGTACTTC. The encoded protein is CASSRDHQETQYF.

This clonotype was detected ten times or more. CDR3 coding DNA: TGTGCCAGCAGCCGCGCCTACGAGCAGTACTTC. It encodes CASSRAYEQYF. This chain links TRBV5-6 with TRBJ2-7; D gene uncertain. Germline CDR1 is SGHDT and CDR2 is YYEEEE. The CDR3 loop spans 11 amino acids. Trimming stripped 4 bases from V and 2 bases from J, with 4 bases between.

The V gene is TRBV6-5, the J gene TRBJ2-4; TRBD1 might be the D (6 bases). Germline V gene sequence: CDR1 MNHEY, CDR2 SVGAGI. The CDR3 is 15 amino acids. Deletions cut 4 bases from V and 0 bases from J, with 10 bases between. The CDR3 protein is CASSSGQIAKNIQYF. CDR3 bases: TGTGCCAGCAGTTCCGGACAGATAGCCAAAAACATTCAGTACTTC.

The chain has TRBV20-1 and TRBJ1-1, with D possibly matching TRBD1 (5 bases). Germline V lookup: CDR1 DFQATT, CDR2 SNEGSKA (reference sequence). The CDR3 extends over 14 amino acids. V lost 5 bases to trimming and J lost 6 bases, with 19 bases between them. The CDR3 DNA reads TGCAGTGCTCCCGGGACCCTTTTCTGGCCTGAAGCTTTCTTT. Translation gives CSAPGTLFWPEAFF.

The table lists this clonotype with a count of one. V and J are TRBV10-3 and TRBJ1-3; 7 bases are a match to TRBD1. Trimming took 7 bases from V and 1 from J; bases not matched to a gene: 10. CDR3 length: 16 amino acids. The germline gives CDR1 ENHRY, CDR2 SYGVKD. The CDR3 region is CAITQRTGGSGNTIYF. CDR3 nucleotide sequence: TGTGCCATCACCCAGCGGACAGGCGGTTCTGGAAACACCATATATTTT.

As DNA, the CDR3 is TGTGCCAGCAGTTTTATGTCCCCCGGGACCCAGTACTTC. Its translation: CASSFMSPGTQYF. The rearrangement joins TRBV28 to TRBJ2-5, with D hard to call. The ends were cut back, 3 bases at V and 7 bases at J, with 12 bases in the middle. The CDR3 loop spans 13 amino acids. Germline CDR1 and CDR2: MDHEN and SYDVKM. Full variable domain (remainder filled in from reference TRBV28 and TRBJ2-5): DVKVTQSSRYLVKRTGEKVFLECVQDMDHENMFWYRQDPGLGLRLIYFSYDVKMKEKGDIPEGYSVSREKKERFSLILESASTNQTSMYLCASSFMSPGTQYFGPGTRLLVL.

This chain joins TRBV27 and TRBJ2-1; D could derive from TRBD1 or TRBD2 (5 bases each). The CDR3 runs to 13 residues. V shed 4 bases and J shed 8 bases, with 12 bases lying between them. Germline values: CDR1 MNHEY, CDR2 SMNVEV (reference sequence). DNA for the CDR3: TGTGCCAGCAGTTCAGGGAGAGTCCATGAGCAGTTCTTC. It codes for CASSSGRVHEQFF.

This clonotype was detected only a few times. V and J are TRBV7-7 and TRBJ2-7; D might be TRBD1 (6 bases). The CDR3 is 13 amino acids. Germline CDR1 reads SSHAT; CDR2 reads FNYEAQ (reference sequence). Trimming shortened V by 1 base and J by 6 bases, and 10 bases separated the two germline ends. CDR3 DNA sequence: TGTGCCAGCAGCTTAGACAGGGCTTCCGAGCAGTACTTC. It translates to CASSLDRASEQYF.

The chain uses TRBV20-1 and TRBJ1-1; the match to TRBD1 covers 11 bases. With V trimmed by 3 bases and J by 0 bases, 3 bases remained unmatched. Germline CDR1 DFQATT, CDR2 SNEGSKA (reference sequence). This CDR3 spans 15 amino acids. Here the CDR3 DNA reads TGCAGTGCTAGCGGGACAGGGGGGTTGAACACTGAAGCTTTCTTT. Its translation: CSASGTGGLNTEAFF.

The rearrangement joins TRBV20-1 to TRBJ1-2; unclear D gene. This CDR3 has 12 residues. Between the trimmed V and J ends, which lost 8 bases and 6 bases, there was a span of 16 bases. CDR1 DFQATT and CDR2 SNEGSKA come from the germline V gene (reference sequence). In nucleotides, the CDR3 is TGCAGTCTCCCTTCCCAGCTGCATGGCTACACCTTC. Amino acids: CSLPSQLHGYTF.

The genes are TRBV20-1 and TRBJ2-7, with 12 bases fitting TRBD1. Germline V gene data show CDR1 as DFQATT and CDR2 as SNEGSKA (reference sequence). There are 13 residues in the CDR3. V lost 6 bases and J lost 7; bases outside the gene matches: 7. CDR3 sequence: CSASGQGAQEQYF. CDR3 in DNA: TGCAGTGCCTCGGGACAGGGGGCCCAGGAGCAGTACTTC.

This clonotype was picked up a small number of times. The V and J genes are TRBV4-3 and TRBJ2-5; tentatively, D is TRBD1 (6 bases). The CDR3 totals 15 residues. The V and J ends lost 1 base and 5 bases respectively, with 14 bases between them. Germline V gives CDR1 LGHNA, CDR2 YSLEER. CDR3 in DNA: TGCGCCAGCAGCCAAGTGATGGGGCAGGGGGAGACCCAGTACTTC. Protein sequence: CASSQVMGQGETQYF.

The chain uses TRBV7-9 and TRBJ1-1; no definite D call. Trimming removed 1 base at V and 0 bases at J, with 9 bases between. The germline gives CDR1 SEHNR, CDR2 FQNEAQ (reference sequence). The CDR3 is 15 amino acids. In DNA form, the CDR3 reads TGTGCCAGCAGCTTAGTTGCGGTCCTGAACACTGAAGCTTTCTTT. It specifies CASSLVAVLNTEAFF.

This clonotype was observed a handful of times. The chain carries TRBV7-2 and TRBJ2-5, with a possible D match to TRBD1 (6 bases). The V and J ends lost 1 base and 4 bases respectively, with 13 bases between them. The CDR3 loop spans 15 amino acids. CDR1 is SGHTA and CDR2 is FQGNSA in the germline V gene. The CDR3 region has the DNA TGTGCCAGCAGCTTAGGGTCTTCAGGGGCAGAGACCCAGTACTTC. Translation gives CASSLGSSGAETQYF.

The V gene is TRBV12-3 or TRBV12-4, the J gene TRBJ2-1, with 7 bases that match TRBD2. There are 15 residues in the CDR3. V was pared by 5 bases and J by 1 base, with 5 bases of the junction left unmatched. For the CDR3, the DNA is TGTGCCAGCAGTCATCGGGAGGTGTCCTACAATGAGCAGTTCTTC. Protein sequence: CASSHREVSYNEQFF.

The chain carries TRBV10-1 and TRBJ2-1; D is ambiguous. In germline, CDR1 is WNHNN, CDR2 SYGVQD (reference sequence). This CDR3 spans 17 amino acids. V was trimmed by 0 bases and J by 7 bases, leaving 19 bases between them. CDR3 nucleotide sequence: TGCGCCAGCAGTGAGTCTTTCCCCGACCCAGACCTGAATGAGCAGTTCTTC. Encoded protein: CASSESFPDPDLNEQFF.

This clonotype was recorded a few times. V and J are TRBV7-9 and TRBJ2-1; 8 bases are shared with TRBD2. This CDR3 comprises 15 residues. J gave up 2 bases and V 3 bases, and 3 bases lay outside the gene matches. Germline assignment: CDR1 SEHNR and CDR2 FQNEAQ (reference sequence). The CDR3 DNA sequence: TGTGCCAGCAGCTTCAGCGGGAGCCCCTACAATGAGCAGTTCTTC. Protein sequence: CASSFSGSPYNEQFF.